This entry lists 22 T cell receptor beta chains sequenced from one sample in a study of post-analysis software for immune sequencing data. Study findings and constraints: Compared with controls, patients had more of about 5 TRBV segments, including TRBV5-6, TRBV5-1 and TRBV20-1.

These receptors are not linked to any known antigen. Researchers reported that TCR beta cDNA libraries carried unique molecular identifiers. TCRdb re-analysed the PCR reads in MiXCR, keeping a single row per CDR3 protein. The sample records 820,000 or so distinct CDR3 sequences, about 50% being singletons. Specimen: blood. All receptors derive from a girl between 10 and 17 years old with multiple sclerosis.

The table lists this clonotype with a few counts. The rearrangement links TRBV5-1 to TRBJ2-1; perhaps TRBD2 as D (6 bases). With 3 bases removed from V and 0 bases from J, the gap between germline ends came to 10 bases. This CDR3 is 15 amino acids long. Germline assignment: CDR1 SGHRS and CDR2 YFSETQ. CDR3 coding DNA: TGCGCCAGCAGCTGGGACTTCAGCTCCTACAATGAGCAGTTCTTC. It yields the protein CASSWDFSSYNEQFF.

Concerning this clonotype itself: The germline gene is not matched at one end of the junction; a read error may be the cause. The V and J genes are TRBV6-5 and TRBJ2-5, with TRBD2 matching 8 bases. The V gene's germline CDR1 is MNHEY and CDR2 SVGAGI. The CDR3 runs 14 residues. The CDR3 sequence: CVSKKGLGQETQYF. DNA of the CDR3: TGTGTCAGCAAAAAGGGACTAGGCCAAGAGACCCAGTACTTC.

Points on this clonotype: One junction end does not reproduce the germline sequence, and a read error may be involved. The chain employs TRBV6-1 and TRBJ2-4; D is possibly TRBD2 (7 bases). Germline V gene lookup returns CDR1 MNHNS and CDR2 SASEGT. The CDR3 has 15 amino acids. CDR3 in DNA: TGTGCCAGCAGTGAAGCGGGGGGGGGCAAAAACATTCAGGACTTC. This codes for CASSEAGGGKNIQDF.

This clonotype appeared once. The chain uses TRBV3-1 and TRBJ2-5, with 12 bases lining up with TRBD1. Losses at the gene ends were 4 bases for V and 5 bases for J; bases not matched to a gene: 11. The CDR3 length is 17 residues. Germline loops: CDR1 LGHDT, CDR2 YNNKEL (reference sequence). The CDR3 loop reads CASSRKSGTGGSETQYF. In DNA form, the CDR3 reads TGTGCCAGCAGCCGGAAGAGCGGGACAGGGGGCTCGGAGACCCAGTACTTC.

The chain uses TRBV7-9 and TRBJ2-1; tentatively, D is TRBD2 (6 bases). CDR3 size: 12 residues. Trimming removed 5 bases at V and 9 bases at J, with 11 bases between. Germline lookup yields CDR1 SEHNR and CDR2 FQNEAQ (reference sequence). CDR3 residues: CASSNLATEQFF. The CDR3 coding sequence is TGTGCCAGCAGCAACCTAGCGACTGAGCAGTTCTTC.

This sequence joins TRBV20-1 and TRBJ1-5; the D gene is possibly TRBD1 (6 bases). The CDR3 is 15 amino acids. From germline, CDR1 is DFQATT and CDR2 SNEGSKA (reference sequence). V was pared by 0 bases and J by 0 bases, with 9 bases between. CDR3 DNA sequence: TGCAGTGCTAGAGACGGACAGTATAGCAATCAGCCCCAGCATTTT. Its translation is CSARDGQYSNQPQHF.

The CDR3 protein is CATSRSDHLGGYEQYF. The CDR3 bases are TGTGCCACCAGCAGATCGGACCACCTAGGGGGCTACGAGCAGTACTTC. The V gene is TRBV15, the J gene TRBJ2-7; maybe TRBD1 (6 bases). The V gene lost 2 bases and the J gene lost 3 bases, with 17 bases spanning the gap. Germline CDR1 and CDR2: LNHNV and YYDKDF (reference sequence). The CDR3 has 16 amino acids.

The chain joins TRBV7-9 to TRBJ2-2; D gene ambiguous. V was pared by 1 base and J by 7 bases, with 7 bases between. Germline V gene sequence: CDR1 SEHNR, CDR2 FQNEAQ (reference sequence). The CDR3 runs to 13 residues. CDR3 amino acids: CASSLGVSGELFF. The CDR3 bases are TGTGCCAGCAGCTTAGGTGTGAGCGGGGAGCTGTTTTTT.

This clonotype has more than one count but fewer than ten. V gene TRBV4-2 combines with J gene TRBJ2-5, with D unclear. The CDR3 loop spans 16 amino acids. V was pared by 1 base and J by 2 bases, with 14 bases between. Germline V lookup: CDR1 LGHNA, CDR2 YNFKEQ. The CDR3 sequence: CASSQGAALYQETQYF. In DNA form, the CDR3 reads TGTGCCAGCAGCCAAGGGGCAGCATTGTATCAAGAGACCCAGTACTTC.

The chain combines TRBV10-3 with TRBJ2-5; possibly TRBD1 for D (5 bases). V was pared by 0 bases and J by 3 bases, with 5 bases between. Germline V lookup: CDR1 ENHRY, CDR2 SYGVKD. The CDR3 loop spans 13 amino acids. This chain's CDR3 is CAISESREETQYF. CDR3 nucleotide sequence: TGTGCCATCAGTGAGTCCAGGGAAGAGACCCAGTACTTC.

The chain couples TRBV5-1 to TRBJ2-1, with a weak D call TRBD2 (6 bases). Germline CDR1 is SGHRS and CDR2 is YFSETQ. This CDR3 has 14 residues. Trimming removed 4 bases from V and 9 bases from J, with 17 bases in between. Here the CDR3 reads CASSRGGVLIEQFF. DNA of the CDR3: TGCGCCAGCAGCCGGGGAGGCGTGTTAATTGAGCAGTTCTTC. Full variable domain (missing parts from reference TRBV5-1 and TRBJ2-1): KAGVTQTPRYLIKTRGQQVTLSCSPISGHRSVSWYQQTPGQGLQFLFEYFSETQRNKGNFPGRFSGRQFSNSRSEMNVSTLELGDSALYLCASSRGGVLIEQFFGPGTRLTVL.

The V and J genes are TRBV29-1 and TRBJ1-2; 7 bases are shared with TRBD1. Germline assignment: CDR1 SQVTM and CDR2 ANQGSEA. Unmatched junction bases numbered 12, after V lost 4 bases and J lost 4 bases. This CDR3 spans 15 amino acids. Here the CDR3 reads CSVAPRGGQPYGYTF. The CDR3 DNA sequence: TGCAGCGTTGCCCCCAGGGGGGGACAGCCCTATGGCTACACCTTC.

This clonotype was recorded a few times. The chain carries TRBV5-1 and TRBJ2-1, with 10 bases lining up with TRBD1. The CDR3 sequence is 16 residues long. V gave up 3 bases and J gave up 8 bases; unmatched junction bases: 11. CDR1 is SGHRS, CDR2 YFSETQ, per germline. CDR3 coding DNA: TGCGCCAGCAGCTCCTGGACAGGGGGTATCGGGGATGAGCAGTTCTTC. It codes for CASSSWTGGIGDEQFF.

This clonotype has only a few counts. The CDR3 loop is CASSLGGQFDEQYF. The CDR3 region has the DNA TGTGCCAGCAGTTTAGGGGGACAGTTCGACGAGCAGTACTTC. The genes are TRBV12-3 or TRBV12-4 and TRBJ2-7; 7 nucleotides align to TRBD1. The CDR3 is 14 residues long. Trimming removed 1 base from V and 5 bases from J; junction bases left unmatched: 5.

J is TRBJ2-7 and V is TRBV6-1; D is unclear. CDR1 is MNHNS, CDR2 SASEGT, per germline. Trimming cost V 2 bases and J 1 base, with 15 bases left between them. This CDR3 contains 16 residues. CDR3 DNA: TGTGCCAGCAGTGAACCGATGGGGTCTGTTTCCTACGAGCAGTACTTC. Protein product: CASSEPMGSVSYEQYF.

This sequence joins TRBV7-9 and TRBJ2-7; D unclear. The end of the DNA is better explained by TRBJ2-5, so the J call may be wrong. CDR3 length equals 15 residues. CDR1 is SEHNR and CDR2 is FQNEAQ in the germline V gene (reference sequence). The CDR3 DNA is TGTGCCAGCAGCTTAGAACTTTTAGAGGTGAAGACCCAGTACTTC. Its protein is CASSLELLEVKTQYF.

The chain uses TRBV7-8 and TRBJ1-6; the D gene is possibly TRBD1 (6 bases). The V end was cut by 1 base, the J end by 11 bases, with 12 bases between. The CDR3 has 14 amino acids. Germline assignment: CDR1 SGHVS and CDR2 FQNEAQ. The CDR3 loop reads CASSLVRGGAPLHF. CDR3 nucleotides: TGTGCCAGCAGCTTAGTCAGGGGAGGTGCACCCCTCCACTTT.

This chain joins TRBV7-9 and TRBJ2-7, with D possibly TRBD2 on 6 matching bases. CDR3 length equals 15 residues. Germline-derived CDR1 and CDR2 are SEHNR and FQNEAQ (reference sequence). Between the trimmed V and J ends, which lost 5 bases and 2 bases, there was a span of 16 bases. The CDR3 sequence: CASSRGTELTYEQYF. CDR3 bases: TGTGCCAGCAGCCGAGGGACTGAGCTTACCTACGAGCAGTACTTC.

The CDR3 here is CASSRGGEKLFF. CDR3 bases: TGTGCCAGCAGCCGGGGCGGTGAAAAACTGTTTTTT. V gene TRBV14 combines with J gene TRBJ1-4; D is possibly TRBD1 (5 bases). Trimming took off 4 bases at V and 7 bases at J, with 7 bases between the two ends. This CDR3 is 12 amino acids long. Germline V gene lookup returns CDR1 SGHDN and CDR2 FVKESK. Variable domain in full (rest from reference TRBV14 and TRBJ1-4): EAGVTQFPSHSVIEKGQTVTLRCDPISGHDNLYWYRRVMGKEIKFLLHFVKESKQDESGMPNNRFLAERTGGTYSTLKVQPAELEDSGVYFCASSRGGEKLFFGSGTQLSVL.

This clonotype came up once. This chain joins TRBV27 and TRBJ1-1, with D possibly TRBD1 on 5 matching bases. Trimming took off 8 bases at V and 3 bases at J, with 19 bases between the two ends. Per germline, CDR1 MNHEY and CDR2 SMNVEV (reference sequence). This CDR3 region has 15 residues. The CDR3 DNA reads as TGTGCCAGCCAAAGGAAGACAGAGGGAGACACTGAAGCTTTCTTT. Translating it yields CASQRKTEGDTEAFF.

The chain is built from TRBV6-1 and TRBJ2-3; D uncertain. In germline, CDR1 is MNHNS, CDR2 SASEGT. This CDR3 contains 12 residues. The V and J ends lost 0 bases and 4 bases respectively, with 2 bases between them. The CDR3 sequence: CASSEAADTQYF. Here the CDR3 DNA reads TGTGCCAGCAGTGAAGCTGCAGATACGCAGTATTTT.

The chain uses TRBV5-1 and TRBJ1-2; D call uncertain. This CDR3 contains 14 residues. The V end was cut by 0 bases, the J end by 4 bases, with 10 bases between. The germline V gene encodes CDR1 SGHRS and CDR2 YFSETQ. CDR3 amino acids: CASSLGQLSYGYTF. As DNA, the CDR3 is TGCGCCAGCAGCTTGGGGCAGTTGTCCTATGGCTACACCTTC.